The clone carrying this T cell receptor (beta chain) has a handful of counts. These data come from a study of blood T cell repertoires in COVID-19. Measured with immunoSEQ multiplex PCR; TCRdb has only the in-frame clones, and not every one. The sample lists 310,000 or so clones, around nine tenths seen once, with about 1.2% in the top ten. The V end lost 3 bases, the J end lost 6 bases, and 9 bases lay between the germline ends. CDR1 and CDR2 (germline): SGDLS, YYNGEE. This CDR3 is built from 13 residues. V is TRBV9 and J is TRBJ1-4, with no clear D. Sample: peripheral blood. The receptor comes from a man aged 65 to 79 with acute or convalescent COVID-19. In DNA form, the CDR3 reads TGTGCCAGCAGCGCAAGTCCGGATGAAAAACTGTTTTTT. Amino acid sequence: CASSASPDEKLFF.